The clone carrying this T cell receptor beta chain was counted many times. Its antigen is as yet unknown. The sample originates from a study of PD-1 blockade in mismatch repair-deficient tumors. The study, taken as a whole, reports: Rapid post-treatment expansion, then contraction, generally preceding radiologic response, marked tumor-resident clones.

This CDR3 region has 14 residues. The V end was cut by 5 bases, the J end by 4 bases, with 14 bases between. Per the germline V gene, CDR1 is SEHNR and CDR2 is FQNEAQ (reference sequence). Assay used: immunoSEQ multiplex PCR; TCRdb lists only in-frame clones, some missing. The sample lists about 66,000 clones, 70% to 80% occurring once. This receptor was identified in an adult with mismatch repair-deficient cancer. The source material was peripheral blood, sampled 2 weeks after starting pembrolizumab. The rearrangement joins TRBV7-9 to TRBJ1-1; tentatively, D is TRBD1 (5 bases). The chain's CDR3 is CASSPGREITEAFF. CDR3 coding DNA: TGTGCCAGCAGCCCCGGCAGGGAGATCACTGAAGCTTTCTTT.